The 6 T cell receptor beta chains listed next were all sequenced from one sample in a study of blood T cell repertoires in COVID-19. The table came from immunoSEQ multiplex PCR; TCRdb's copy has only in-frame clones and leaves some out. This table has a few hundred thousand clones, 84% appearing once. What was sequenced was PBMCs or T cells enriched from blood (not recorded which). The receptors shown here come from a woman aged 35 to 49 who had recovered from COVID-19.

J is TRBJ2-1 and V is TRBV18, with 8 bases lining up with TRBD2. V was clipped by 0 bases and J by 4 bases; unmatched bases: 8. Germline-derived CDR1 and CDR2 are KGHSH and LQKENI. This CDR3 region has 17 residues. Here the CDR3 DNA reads TGTGCCAGCTCACCACCGGTACAGCGGGAGAGTTACAATGAGCAGTTCTTC. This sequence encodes CASSPPVQRESYNEQFF.

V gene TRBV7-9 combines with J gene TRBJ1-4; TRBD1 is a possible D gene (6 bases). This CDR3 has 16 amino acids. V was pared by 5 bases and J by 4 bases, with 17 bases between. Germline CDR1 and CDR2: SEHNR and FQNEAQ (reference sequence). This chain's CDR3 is CASSEPQGQFNEKLFF. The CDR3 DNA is TGTGCCAGCAGCGAGCCTCAGGGGCAATTTAATGAAAAACTGTTTTTT.

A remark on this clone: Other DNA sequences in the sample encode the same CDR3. CDR3 bases: TGTGCCAGCAGCTTGGCCACTAGCGGGCACAATGAGCAGTTCTTC. It codes for CASSLATSGHNEQFF. The genes are TRBV5-4 and TRBJ2-1; 9 bases map to TRBD2. The CDR3 contains 15 residues. Per the germline V gene, CDR1 is SGHNT and CDR2 is YYREEE (reference sequence). Trimming took 0 bases from V and 5 from J; bases not matched to a gene: 3.

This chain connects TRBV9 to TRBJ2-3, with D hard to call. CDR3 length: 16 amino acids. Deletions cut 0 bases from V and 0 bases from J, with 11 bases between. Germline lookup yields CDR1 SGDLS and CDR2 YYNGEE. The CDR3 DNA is TGTGCCAGCAGCGTAGAGCCCCGATTTAGCACAGATACGCAGTATTTT. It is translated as CASSVEPRFSTDTQYF.

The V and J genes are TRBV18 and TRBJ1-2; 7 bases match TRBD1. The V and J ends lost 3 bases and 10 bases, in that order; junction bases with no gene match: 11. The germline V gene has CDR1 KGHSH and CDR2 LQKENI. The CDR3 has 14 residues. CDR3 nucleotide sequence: TGTGCCAGCTCACCCTTAGACGAGACAGGGTACTACACCTTC. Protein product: CASSPLDETGYYTF.

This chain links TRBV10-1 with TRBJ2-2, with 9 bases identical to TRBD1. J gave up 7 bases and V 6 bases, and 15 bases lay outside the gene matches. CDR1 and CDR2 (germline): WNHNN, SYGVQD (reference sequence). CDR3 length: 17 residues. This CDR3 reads CASSNRDRAPGGGELFF. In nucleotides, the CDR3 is TGCGCCAGCAGCAACCGGGACAGGGCCCCGGGCGGCGGGGAGCTGTTTTTT.